This paragraph reports one TCR beta chain. This sample was included in a study of blood T cell repertoires in COVID-19. In the study overall: Researchers got acute and convalescent COVID-19 samples from the United States, Italy and Spain. Sources were T cells, B-cell-depleted T cells, or PBMCs; the material itself was cDNA or gDNA.

CDR1 is LGHNA, CDR2 YNFKEQ, per germline. The CDR3 is made up of 16 amino acids. Trimming left V 3 bases short and J 0 bases short, with 11 bases between. Followed over time, Seattle patients had been enrolled while infection was active. In the original analysis: Amplification of reference gene primers was used by the study to estimate nucleated cell counts. The table came from immunoSEQ multiplex PCR; TCRdb's copy has only in-frame clones and leaves some out. That table gives V, J and clone size, and the DNA gave D and trimming. The sample consists of 40,000 to 45,000 clones, around 90% of them appearing once.

The sequenced sample consisted of peripheral blood. This rearrangement joins TRBV4-2 to TRBJ2-2; D remains ambiguous. The origin of this receptor is a man in his fifties or sixties with COVID-19, enrolled during active disease. The CDR3 here is CASSQRQASNTGELFF. For the CDR3, the DNA is TGTGCCAGCAGCCAGCGGCAAGCGTCGAACACCGGGGAGCTGTTTTTT.